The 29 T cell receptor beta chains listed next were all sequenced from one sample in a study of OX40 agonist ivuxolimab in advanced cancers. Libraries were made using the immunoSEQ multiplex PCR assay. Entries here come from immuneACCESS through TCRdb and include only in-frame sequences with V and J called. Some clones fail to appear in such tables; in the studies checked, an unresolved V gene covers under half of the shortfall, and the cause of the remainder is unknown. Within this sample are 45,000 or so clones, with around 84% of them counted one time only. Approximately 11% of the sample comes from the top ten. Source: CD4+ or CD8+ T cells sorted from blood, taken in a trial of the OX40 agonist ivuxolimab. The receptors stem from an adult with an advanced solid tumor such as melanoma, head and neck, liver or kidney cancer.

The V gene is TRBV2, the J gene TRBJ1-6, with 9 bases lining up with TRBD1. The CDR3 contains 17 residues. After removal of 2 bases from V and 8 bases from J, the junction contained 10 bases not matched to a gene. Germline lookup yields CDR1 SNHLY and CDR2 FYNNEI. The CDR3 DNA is TGTGCCAGCAGTGAAAGGGGACAGGGCCCTTTGGATTCACCCCTCCACTTT. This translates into CASSERGQGPLDSPLHF.

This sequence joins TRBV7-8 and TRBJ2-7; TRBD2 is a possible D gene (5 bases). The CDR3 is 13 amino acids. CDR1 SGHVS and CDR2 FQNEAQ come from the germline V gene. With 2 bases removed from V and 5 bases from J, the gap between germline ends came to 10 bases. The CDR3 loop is CASSLKVRDEQYF. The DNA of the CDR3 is TGTGCCAGCAGCTTAAAAGTGCGGGACGAGCAGTACTTC.

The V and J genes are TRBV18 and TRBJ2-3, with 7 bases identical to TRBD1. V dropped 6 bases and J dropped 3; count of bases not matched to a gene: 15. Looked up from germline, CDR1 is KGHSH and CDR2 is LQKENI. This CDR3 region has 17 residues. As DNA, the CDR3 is TGTGCCAGCTCCTCATTAGGGGGCGAGGCTAGTACAGATACGCAGTATTTT. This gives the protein CASSSLGGEASTDTQYF.

Written as DNA, the CDR3 is TGTGCCTGGAGGACCAACAGGGAGTTGAACGAGCAGTACTTC. This sequence encodes CAWRTNRELNEQYF. V and J are TRBV30 and TRBJ2-7, with a weak D call TRBD1 (6 bases). V was shortened by 3 bases and J by 5 bases, with 17 bases between the two germline ends. The germline V gene has CDR1 GTSNPN and CDR2 SVGIG (reference sequence). The CDR3 has 14 amino acids. The full variable domain, with the rest looked up from reference TRBV30 and TRBJ2-7, is SQTIHQWPATLVQPVGSPLSLECTVEGTSNPNLYWYRQAAGRGLQLLFYSVGIGQISSEVPQNLSASRPQDRQFILSSKKLLLSDSGFYLCAWRTNRELNEQYFGPGTRLTVT.

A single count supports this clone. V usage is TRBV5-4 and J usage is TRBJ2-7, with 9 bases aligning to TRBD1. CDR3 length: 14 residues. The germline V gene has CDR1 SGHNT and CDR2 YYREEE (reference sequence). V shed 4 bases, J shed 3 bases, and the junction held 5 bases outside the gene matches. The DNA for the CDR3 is TGTGCCAGCAGCCTGGGACAGGGAGGCTACGAGCAGTACTTC. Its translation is CASSLGQGGYEQYF.

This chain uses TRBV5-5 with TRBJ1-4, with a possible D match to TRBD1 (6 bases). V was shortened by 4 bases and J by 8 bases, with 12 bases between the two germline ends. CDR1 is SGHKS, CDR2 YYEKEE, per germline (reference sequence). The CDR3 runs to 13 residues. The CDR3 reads CASSPWGAEKLFF. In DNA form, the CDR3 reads TGTGCCAGCAGCCCCTGGGGGGCGGAAAAACTGTTTTTT.

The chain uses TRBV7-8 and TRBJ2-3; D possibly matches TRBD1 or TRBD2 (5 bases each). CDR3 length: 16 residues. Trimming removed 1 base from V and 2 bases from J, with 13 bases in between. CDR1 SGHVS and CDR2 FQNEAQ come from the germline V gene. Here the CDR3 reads CASSLDSGPLTDTQYF. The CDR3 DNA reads TGTGCCAGCAGCTTAGATTCGGGACCTCTCACAGATACGCAGTATTTT.

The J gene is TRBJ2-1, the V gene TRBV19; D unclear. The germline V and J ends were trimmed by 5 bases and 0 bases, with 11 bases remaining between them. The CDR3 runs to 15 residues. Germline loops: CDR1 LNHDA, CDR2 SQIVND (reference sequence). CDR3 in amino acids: CASSRTISSYNEQFF. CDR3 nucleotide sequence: TGTGCCAGTAGTCGCACCATAAGCTCCTACAATGAGCAGTTCTTC. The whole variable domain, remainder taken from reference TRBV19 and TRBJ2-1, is DGGITQSPKYLFRKEGQNVTLSCEQNLNHDAMYWYRQDPGQGLRLIYYSQIVNDFQKGDIAEGYSVSREKKESFPLTVTSAQKNPTAFYLCASSRTISSYNEQFFGPGTRLTVL.

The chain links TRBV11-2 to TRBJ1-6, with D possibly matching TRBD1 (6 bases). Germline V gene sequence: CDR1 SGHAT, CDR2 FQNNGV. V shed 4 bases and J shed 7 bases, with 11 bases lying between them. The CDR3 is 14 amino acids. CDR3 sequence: CASSYLGGNSPLHF. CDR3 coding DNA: TGTGCCAGCAGCTACCTAGGGGGGAATTCACCCCTCCACTTT.

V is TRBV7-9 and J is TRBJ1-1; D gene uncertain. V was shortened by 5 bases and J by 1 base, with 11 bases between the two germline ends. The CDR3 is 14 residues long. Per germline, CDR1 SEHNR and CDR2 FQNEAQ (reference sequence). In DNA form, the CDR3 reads TGTGCCAGCAGCCCTCCCGGCCCGAACACTGAAGCTTTCTTT. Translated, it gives CASSPPGPNTEAFF.

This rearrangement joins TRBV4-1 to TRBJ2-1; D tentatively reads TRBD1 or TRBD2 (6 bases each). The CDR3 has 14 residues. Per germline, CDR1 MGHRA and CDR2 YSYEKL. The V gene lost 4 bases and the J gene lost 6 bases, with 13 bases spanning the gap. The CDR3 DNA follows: TGCGCCAGCAGCCCCCGGGGGACAAGCAATGAGCAGTTCTTC. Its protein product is CASSPRGTSNEQFF.

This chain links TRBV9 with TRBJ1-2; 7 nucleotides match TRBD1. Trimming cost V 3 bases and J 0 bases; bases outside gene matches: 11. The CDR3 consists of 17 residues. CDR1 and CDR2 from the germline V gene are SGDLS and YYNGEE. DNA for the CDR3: TGTGCCAGCAGCGCTTCACAGGGGCCAGCGGCTAACTATGGCTACACCTTC. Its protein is CASSASQGPAANYGYTF.

The DNA of the CDR3 is TGTGCCAGCAGCGTAGCACCGGGGAGATTAGCTGGGGCCAACGTCCTGACTTTC. Translated: CASSVAPGRLAGANVLTF. The genes are TRBV9 and TRBJ2-6; D may be TRBD2 (5 bases). This CDR3 contains 18 residues. Germline CDR1 is SGDLS and CDR2 is YYNGEE. Trimming removed 0 bases at V and 2 bases at J, with 15 bases between.

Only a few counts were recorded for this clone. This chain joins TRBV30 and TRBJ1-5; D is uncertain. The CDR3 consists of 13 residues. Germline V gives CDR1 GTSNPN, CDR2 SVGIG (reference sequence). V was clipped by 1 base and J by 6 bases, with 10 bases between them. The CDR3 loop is CAWSGTPRQPQHF. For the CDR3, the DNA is TGTGCCTGGAGTGGGACCCCCCGTCAGCCCCAGCATTTT.

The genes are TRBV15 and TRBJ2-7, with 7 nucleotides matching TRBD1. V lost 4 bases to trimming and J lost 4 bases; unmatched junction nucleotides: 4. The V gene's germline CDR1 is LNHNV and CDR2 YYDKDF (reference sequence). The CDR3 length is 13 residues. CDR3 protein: CATSIQQGYEQYF. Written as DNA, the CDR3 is TGTGCCACCAGCATCCAACAGGGGTACGAGCAGTACTTC.

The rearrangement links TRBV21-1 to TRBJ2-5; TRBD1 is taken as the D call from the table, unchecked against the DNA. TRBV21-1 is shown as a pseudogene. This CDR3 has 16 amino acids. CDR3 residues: CASSKCGTGGQETQYF. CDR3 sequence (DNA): TGTGCCAGCAGCAAATGCGGGACAGGGGGCCAAGAGACCCAGTACTTC.

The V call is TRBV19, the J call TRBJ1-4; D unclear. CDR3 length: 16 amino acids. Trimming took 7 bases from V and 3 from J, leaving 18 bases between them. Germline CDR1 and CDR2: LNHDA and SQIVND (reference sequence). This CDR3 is CASNYRTARSNEKLFF. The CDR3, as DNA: TGTGCCAGTAATTACCGGACGGCTCGTTCTAATGAAAAACTGTTTTTT.

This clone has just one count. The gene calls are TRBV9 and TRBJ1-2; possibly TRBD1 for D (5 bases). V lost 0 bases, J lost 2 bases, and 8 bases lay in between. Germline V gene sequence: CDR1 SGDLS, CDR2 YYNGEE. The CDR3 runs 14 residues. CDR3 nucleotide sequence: TGTGCCAGCAGCGTAGGGGGGTCCAACTATGGCTACACCTTC. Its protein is CASSVGGSNYGYTF.

Here the CDR3 DNA reads TGTGCCAGCAGTTTGGTGAGAGGGGAGACCCAGTACTTC. Translating gives CASSLVRGETQYF. The V call is TRBV28, the J call TRBJ2-5; the D gene is possibly TRBD2 (5 bases). The length of the CDR3 is 13 residues. V gave up 3 bases and J gave up 5 bases, with 10 bases separating them. Germline lookup yields CDR1 MDHEN and CDR2 SYDVKM.

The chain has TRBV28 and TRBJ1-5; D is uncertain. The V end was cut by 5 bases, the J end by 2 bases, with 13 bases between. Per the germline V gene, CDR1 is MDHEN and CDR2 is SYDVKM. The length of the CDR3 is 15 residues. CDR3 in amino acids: CASSGAGWGNQPQHF. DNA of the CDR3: TGTGCCAGCAGTGGTGCGGGATGGGGCAATCAGCCCCAGCATTTT.

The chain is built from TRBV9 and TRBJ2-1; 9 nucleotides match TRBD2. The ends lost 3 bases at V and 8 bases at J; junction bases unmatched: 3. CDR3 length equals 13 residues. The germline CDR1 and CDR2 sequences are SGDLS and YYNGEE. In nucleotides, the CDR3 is TGTGCCAGCAGCGGGGGACTAGCCCATGAGCAGTTCTTC. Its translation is CASSGGLAHEQFF.

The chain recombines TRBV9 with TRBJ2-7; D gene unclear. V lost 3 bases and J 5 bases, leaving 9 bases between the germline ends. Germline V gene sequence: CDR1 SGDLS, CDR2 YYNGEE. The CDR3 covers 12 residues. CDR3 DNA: TGTGCCAGCAGCGCTACCCAAAACGAGCAGTACTTC. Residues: CASSATQNEQYF. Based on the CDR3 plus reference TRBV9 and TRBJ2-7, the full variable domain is DSGVTQTPKHLITATGQRVTLRCSPRSGDLSVYWYQQSLDQGLQFLIQYYNGEERAKGNILERFSAQQFPDLHSELNLSSLELGDSALYFCASSATQNEQYFGPGTRLTVT.

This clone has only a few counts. The CDR3 DNA sequence: TGTGCCAGCAGCTTAGGCAGGGGGTGGCCCCAGCATTTT. This gives the protein CASSLGRGWPQHF. The chain has TRBV13 and TRBJ1-5; 7 nucleotides match TRBD1. V gave up 0 bases and J gave up 9 bases; unmatched junction bases: 2. This CDR3 has 13 amino acids. Per the germline V gene, CDR1 is PRHDT and CDR2 is FYEKMQ (reference sequence).

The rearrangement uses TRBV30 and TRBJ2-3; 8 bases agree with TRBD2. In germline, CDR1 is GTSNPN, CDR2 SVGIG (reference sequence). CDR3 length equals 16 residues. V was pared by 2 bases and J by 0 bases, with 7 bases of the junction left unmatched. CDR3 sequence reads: CAWSKRAGGSTDTQYF. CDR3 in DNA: TGTGCCTGGAGTAAGAGGGCGGGGGGAAGCACAGATACGCAGTATTTT.

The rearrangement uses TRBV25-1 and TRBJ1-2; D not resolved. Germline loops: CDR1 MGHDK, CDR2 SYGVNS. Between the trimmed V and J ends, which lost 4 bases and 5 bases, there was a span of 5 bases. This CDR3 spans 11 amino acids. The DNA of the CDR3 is TGTGCCAGCAGTGGCCAATATGGCTACACCTTC. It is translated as CASSGQYGYTF.

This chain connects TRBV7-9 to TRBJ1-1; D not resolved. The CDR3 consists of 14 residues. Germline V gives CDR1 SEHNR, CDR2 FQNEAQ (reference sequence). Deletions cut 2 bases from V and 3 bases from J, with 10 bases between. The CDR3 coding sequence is TGTGCCAGCAGCTTATCCCTAAGGGACACTGAAGCTTTCTTT. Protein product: CASSLSLRDTEAFF.

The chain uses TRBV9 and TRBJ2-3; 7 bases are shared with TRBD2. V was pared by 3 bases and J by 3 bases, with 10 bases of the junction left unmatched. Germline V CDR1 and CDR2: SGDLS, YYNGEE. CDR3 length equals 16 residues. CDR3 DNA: TGTGCCAGCAGCGCGGGAGGAGGCAGAGCGACAGATACGCAGTATTTT. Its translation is CASSAGGGRATDTQYF.

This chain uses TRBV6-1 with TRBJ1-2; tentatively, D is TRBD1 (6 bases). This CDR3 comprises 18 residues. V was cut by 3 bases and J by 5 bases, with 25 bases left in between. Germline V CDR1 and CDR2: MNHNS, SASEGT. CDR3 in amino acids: CASSDPIRRTASRYGYTF. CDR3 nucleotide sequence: TGTGCCAGCAGTGACCCAATACGGAGGACAGCCTCCCGATATGGCTACACCTTC.

CDR3 sequence: CASRPPSDFYGYTF. CDR3 nucleotides: TGTGCCAGCAGGCCCCCGTCAGATTTCTATGGCTACACCTTC. The rearrangement links TRBV28 to TRBJ1-2, with D uncertain. With 6 bases removed from V and 4 bases from J, the gap between germline ends came to 15 bases. The CDR3 has 14 amino acids. CDR1 and CDR2 (germline): MDHEN, SYDVKM.